This T cell receptor beta chain is drawn from a study of blood T cells in healthy people across ages. After removal of 6 bases from V and 9 bases from J, the junction contained 8 bases not matched to a gene. The V gene's germline CDR1 is SGHAT and CDR2 FQNNGV. This CDR3 has 15 amino acids. Study results and limitations: Strong correlation linked observed beta diversity and percent naive T cells.

As to this clonotype: Antigen specificity is unknown.

A second PCR of roughly 6 to 12 cycles used a sample-barcoded 5' primer and a J-beta primer mix. TCRdb re-analysed the 5' RACE reads in MiXCR, keeping a single row per CDR3 protein. The sample contains about 640,000 distinct CDR3 sequences, around 41% of which appear only once. This receptor was identified in a man older than 75 in good health. The rearrangement joins TRBV11-2 to TRBJ2-1; 13 positions match TRBD2. Sequenced: blood. The chain's CDR3 is CASRPTSGGAGEQFF. The DNA of the CDR3 is TGTGCCAGCAGACCTACTAGCGGGGGGGCCGGTGAGCAGTTCTTC.